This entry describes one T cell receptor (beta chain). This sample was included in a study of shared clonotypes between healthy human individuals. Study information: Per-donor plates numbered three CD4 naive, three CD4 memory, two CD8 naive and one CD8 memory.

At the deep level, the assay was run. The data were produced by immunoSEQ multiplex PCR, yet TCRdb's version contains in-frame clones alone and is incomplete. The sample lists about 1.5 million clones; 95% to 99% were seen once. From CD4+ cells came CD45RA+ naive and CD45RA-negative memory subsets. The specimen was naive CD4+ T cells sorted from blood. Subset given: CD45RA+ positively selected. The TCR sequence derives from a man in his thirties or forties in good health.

Written as DNA, the CDR3 is TGTGCCAGCAGCTTAGGGGCCTTGGGCAATCAGCCCCAGCATTTT. Translation gives CASSLGALGNQPQHF. The gene calls are TRBV7-6 and TRBJ1-5; D is undetermined. The V and J ends lost 1 base and 2 bases respectively, with 9 bases between them. Germline values: CDR1 SGHVS, CDR2 FNYEAQ. The CDR3 covers 15 residues.